This T cell receptor beta chain was recovered during a study of T cell responses to AZD1222 COVID-19 vaccine. Study-level findings and limits: Donors, mostly white British, included more females; clonal diversity was possibly underestimated. Recipients of two AZD1222 doses showed rising Spike-specific TCR breadth and depth. CD4 TCRs covered the whole spike, strongest at regions 160-218 and 743-854.

This CDR3 comprises 15 residues. Unmatched junction bases numbered 4, after V lost 0 bases and J lost 9 bases. Germline CDR1 reads MNHEY; CDR2 reads SVGEGT. Some clones are missing from TCRdb's copy, which holds only in-frame ones; the method was immunoSEQ multiplex PCR. The data show 90,000 to 120,000 clones, around 90% seen once. Points on this clone: As yet, its antigen is unknown.

The chain couples TRBV6-2 or TRBV6-3 to TRBJ1-6, with 8 bases aligning to TRBD1. This receptor was taken from an adult in good health. The sequenced sample was peripheral blood, obtained on day 0 of AZD1222 vaccination. CDR3 in amino acids: CASSYSTDRGSPLHF. CDR3 nucleotide sequence: TGTGCCAGCAGTTACTCGACCGACAGGGGTTCACCCCTCCACTTT.